Listed below are T cell receptor beta chains from one sample, sequenced in a study of T cells in Graves' hyperthyroidism and ophthalmopathy. TCRdb ran MiXCR on the multiplex PCR reads and lists one entry per CDR3 protein. The profile covers 550,000 to 650,000 distinct CDR3 sequences, with approximately 15% appearing a single time and 4.5% to 6% taken by the ten largest. Input material: blood. Every receptor here comes from a woman in her 30s with Graves' hyperthyroidism that later progressed to Graves' ophthalmopathy. CDR3s include the opening cysteine and the closing phenylalanine or tryptophan. The order of the fields is clone size, V gene, J gene, D gene, CDR3 DNA, CDR3 protein. D genes are given only for firm matches. Expanded clones get a size class; other rows say once, few or many, or leave the size out.

>-|TRBV5-6|TRBJ1-1|-
TGTGCCAGCAGCTTGGAACAGTCTGAAGCTTTCTTT
CASSLEQSEAFF
>few|TRBV19|TRBJ1-1|TRBD1
TGTGCCAGTACCTATTTTGGGACAGGTGAAGCTTTCTTT
CASTYFGTGEAFF
>-|TRBV11-1|TRBJ2-3|TRBD2
TGTGCCAGCAGCCTCGGCGGGGGTTGGGATACGCAGTATTTT
CASSLGGGWDTQYF
>many|TRBV7-9|TRBJ1-2|-
TGTGCCAGCAGCTTAGAGTCAGGAGGCTACACCTTC
CASSLESGGYTF
>many|TRBV28|TRBJ2-7|TRBD2
TGTGCCAGCAGCTCACTAGCGGGAGTACCCGAGCAGTACTTC
CASSSLAGVPEQYF
>few|TRBV10-2|TRBJ2-5|-
TGCGCCAGCAGTGAGTCGAGAGGTGGCGGGACCCAGTACTTC
CASSESRGGGTQYF
>many|TRBV9|TRBJ2-3|-
TGTGCCAGCAGCCCGAAAGCGAGCCAATTCACAGATACGCAGTATTTT
CASSPKASQFTDTQYF
>many|TRBV12-3/TRBV12-4|TRBJ1-5|-
TGTGCCAGCAGCCCCGGGGGATATAGCAATCAGCCCCAGCATTTT
CASSPGGYSNQPQHF
>-|TRBV27|TRBJ2-3|-
TGTGCTAGCAGCTTATTTCCCCCCCCGGCAGGTACGCAGTATTTT
CASSLFPPPAGTQYF
>many|TRBV7-8|TRBJ1-5|-
TGTGCCAGCAGCCCCAACACCGGACAGAATAGCAATCAGCCCCAGCATTTT
CASSPNTGQNSNQPQHF
>-|TRBV6-1|TRBJ1-3|-
TGTGCCACACTTCCAGGGGCCTCTGGAAACACCATATATTTT
CATLPGASGNTIYF
>many|TRBV19|TRBJ2-2|-
TGTGCCAGTCAGAAGGCCGGGGAGCTGTTTTTT
CASQKAGELFF
>-|TRBV20-1|TRBJ1-5|TRBD1
TGCAGTGCTAGTCAGGGACAGTCCAATCAGCCCCAGCATTTT
CSASQGQSNQPQHF
>many|TRBV10-3|TRBJ2-7|TRBD2
TGTGCCATCAGGAGGACTAGCGGGAGGTCGGGCTCCTACGAGCAGTACTTC
CAIRRTSGRSGSYEQYF
>many|TRBV7-2|TRBJ2-5|-
TGTGCCAGCAGAAGGACTACCTCAGAGACCCAGTACTTC
CASRRTTSETQYF
>many|TRBV10-3|TRBJ1-1|-
TGTGCCATCAGTGTCGAAGGGTCCGAAGCTTTCTTT
CAISVEGSEAFF
>few|TRBV19|TRBJ2-3|-
TGTGCCAGTAGGACTGGGACAACATCCTATCAGTATTTT
CASRTGTTSYQYF
>few|TRBV13|TRBJ2-7|-
TGTGCCAGCATCCGGAGGGCAGATTCCTACGAGCAGTACTTC
CASIRRADSYEQYF
>few|TRBV9|TRBJ2-2|-
TGTGCCAGCAGCGTAGACGGGACCGGGGAGCTGTTTTTT
CASSVDGTGELFF
>many|TRBV20-1|TRBJ2-7|TRBD2
TGCAGTGCTAGAGAGATAAGGACTAGCGGTTTGAGCTCCTACGAGCAGTACTTC
CSAREIRTSGLSSYEQYF
>few|TRBV19|TRBJ1-2|-
TGTGCCAGTACCGGGGCGGGCAGGCGTGGCTACACCTTC
CASTGAGRRGYTF